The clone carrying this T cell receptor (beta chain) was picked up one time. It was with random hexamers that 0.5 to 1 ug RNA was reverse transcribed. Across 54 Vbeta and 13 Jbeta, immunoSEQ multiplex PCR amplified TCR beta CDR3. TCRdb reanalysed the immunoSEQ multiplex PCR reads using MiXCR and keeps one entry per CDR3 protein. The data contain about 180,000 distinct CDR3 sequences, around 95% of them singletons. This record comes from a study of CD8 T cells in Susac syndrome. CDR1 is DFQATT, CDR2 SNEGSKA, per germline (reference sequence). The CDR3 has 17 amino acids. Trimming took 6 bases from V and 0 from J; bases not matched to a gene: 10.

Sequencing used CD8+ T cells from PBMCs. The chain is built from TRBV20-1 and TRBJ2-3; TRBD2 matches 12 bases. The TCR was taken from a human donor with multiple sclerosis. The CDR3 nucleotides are TGCAGTGCGACCGGACTAGCGGGGACCTCTAGCACAGATACGCAGTATTTT. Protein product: CSATGLAGTSSTDTQYF.